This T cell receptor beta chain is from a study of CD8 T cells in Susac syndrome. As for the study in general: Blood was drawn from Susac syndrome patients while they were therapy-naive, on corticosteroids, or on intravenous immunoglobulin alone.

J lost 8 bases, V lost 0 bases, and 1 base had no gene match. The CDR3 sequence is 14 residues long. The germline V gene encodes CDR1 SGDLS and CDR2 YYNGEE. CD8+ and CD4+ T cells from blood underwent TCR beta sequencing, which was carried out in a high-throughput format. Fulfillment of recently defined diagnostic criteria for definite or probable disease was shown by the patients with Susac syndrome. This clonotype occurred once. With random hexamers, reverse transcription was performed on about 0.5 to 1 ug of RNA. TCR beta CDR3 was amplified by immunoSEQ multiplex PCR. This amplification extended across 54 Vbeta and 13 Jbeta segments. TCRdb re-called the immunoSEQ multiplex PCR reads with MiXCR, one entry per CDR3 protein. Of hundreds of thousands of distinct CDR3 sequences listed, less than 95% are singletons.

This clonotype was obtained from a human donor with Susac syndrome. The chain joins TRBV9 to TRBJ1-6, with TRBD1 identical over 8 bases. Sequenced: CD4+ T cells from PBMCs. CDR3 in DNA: TGTGCCAGCAGCGTAGAGGGACAGGATTCACCCCTCCACTTT. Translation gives CASSVEGQDSPLHF.